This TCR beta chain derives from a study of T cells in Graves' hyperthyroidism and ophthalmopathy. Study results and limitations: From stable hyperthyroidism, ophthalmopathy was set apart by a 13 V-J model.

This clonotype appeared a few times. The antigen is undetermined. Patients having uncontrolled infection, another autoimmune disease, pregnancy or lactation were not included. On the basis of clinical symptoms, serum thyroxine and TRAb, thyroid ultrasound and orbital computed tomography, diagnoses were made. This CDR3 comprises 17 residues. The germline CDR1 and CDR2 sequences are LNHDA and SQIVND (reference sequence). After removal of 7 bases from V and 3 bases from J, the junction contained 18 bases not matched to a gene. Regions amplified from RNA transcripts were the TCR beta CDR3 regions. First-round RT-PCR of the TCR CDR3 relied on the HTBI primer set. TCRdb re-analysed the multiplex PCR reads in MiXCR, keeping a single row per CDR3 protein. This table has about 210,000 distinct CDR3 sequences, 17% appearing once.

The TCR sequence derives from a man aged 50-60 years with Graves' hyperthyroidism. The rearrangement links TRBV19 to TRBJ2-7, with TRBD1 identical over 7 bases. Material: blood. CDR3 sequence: CASTQSFGQASVYEQYF. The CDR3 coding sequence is TGTGCCAGTACCCAATCCTTTGGACAGGCCTCTGTCTACGAGCAGTACTTC.